The 24 T cell receptor beta chains reported below all come from one sample, sequenced in a study of cytomegalovirus exposure and HLA in healthy donors. This PCR relied on a set of 60 Vbeta primers and 13 Jbeta primers. Clones were sequenced by immunoSEQ multiplex PCR, and TCRdb holds only the in-frame ones, with some missing. The sample has a few hundred thousand clones, 83% seen once. Sequenced material: PBMCs. The receptors were sampled from a girl aged 5-17 years in good health and CMV-seronegative.

This clone has just a few counts. This sequence joins TRBV30 and TRBJ1-1; no definite D call. V was cut by 3 bases and J by 9 bases, with 11 bases left in between. From germline, CDR1 is GTSNPN and CDR2 SVGIG (reference sequence). The CDR3 has 11 amino acids. CDR3 DNA sequence: TGTGCCTGGAGCAGGCCAAGGCAAGCTTTCTTT. Its translation is CAWSRPRQAFF.

The rearrangement links TRBV4-1 to TRBJ2-3; tentative D call: TRBD2 (6 bases). Looked up from germline, CDR1 is MGHRA and CDR2 is YSYEKL. V lost 4 bases and J 3 bases, leaving 11 bases between the germline ends. This CDR3 region has 14 residues. CDR3 region: CASSRAGPTDTQYF. CDR3 DNA sequence: TGCGCCAGCAGCCGAGCGGGCCCTACAGATACGCAGTATTTT.

CDR3 amino acids: CASKPEDREVSEAFF. The CDR3 region has the DNA TGTGCCAGCAAGCCCGAAGACAGGGAGGTCTCTGAAGCTTTCTTT. The chain has TRBV28 and TRBJ1-1, with 7 bases matching TRBD1. Germline-derived CDR1 and CDR2 are MDHEN and SYDVKM. Trimming cost V 7 bases and J 6 bases; bases outside gene matches: 14. CDR3 length: 15 residues.

The rearrangement links TRBV5-1 to TRBJ2-1; 13 bases match TRBD2. V gave up 1 base and J gave up 6 bases; unmatched junction bases: 4. The germline V gene has CDR1 SGHRS and CDR2 YFSETQ. The CDR3 length is 16 residues. CDR3 protein: CASSLTSGGGPNEQFF. The CDR3 coding sequence is TGCGCCAGCAGCTTGACTAGCGGGGGGGGCCCCAATGAGCAGTTCTTC.

The DNA of the CDR3 is TGTGCCACCAGCGAGGGAGACGGGACATATGGCTACACCTTC. Amino acid sequence: CATSEGDGTYGYTF. This chain connects TRBV15 to TRBJ1-2, with D maybe TRBD1 (6 bases). With 5 bases removed from V and 5 bases from J, the gap between germline ends came to 15 bases. Per the germline V gene, CDR1 is LNHNV and CDR2 is YYDKDF (reference sequence). The CDR3 contains 14 residues.

V gene TRBV27 combines with J gene TRBJ2-5, with D perhaps matching TRBD2 (5 bases). Gene TRBJ2-7 matches the end of the DNA better, so the J call may be wrong. Germline V lookup: CDR1 MNHEY, CDR2 SMNVEV (reference sequence). This CDR3 region has 13 residues. CDR3 DNA: TGTGCCAGCAGGACTACAAGCGGATACGAGCAGTACTTC. As protein: CASRTTSGYEQYF.

The J gene is TRBJ1-6, the V gene TRBV30; weak D call: TRBD1 (6 bases). Germline assignment: CDR1 GTSNPN and CDR2 SVGIG (reference sequence). V was cut by 0 bases and J by 6 bases, with 15 bases left in between. The CDR3 has 16 amino acids. As DNA, the CDR3 is TGTGCCTGGAGTGTACCCCAGGACAGAGTTAATTCACCCCTCCACTTT. This translates into CAWSVPQDRVNSPLHF.

The chain is built from TRBV19 and TRBJ1-2; D uncertain. The CDR3 spans 14 residues. CDR1 LNHDA and CDR2 SQIVND come from the germline V gene (reference sequence). V lost 10 bases and J 2 bases, leaving 17 bases between the germline ends. The CDR3 here is CAIRDGVRNYGYTF. In DNA, the CDR3 is TGTGCCATCCGCGACGGGGTTCGGAACTATGGCTACACCTTC.

This chain links TRBV18 with TRBJ2-3; 8 nucleotides line up with TRBD1. The CDR3 runs 17 residues. CDR1 and CDR2 from the germline V gene are KGHSH and LQKENI. The V and J ends lost 1 base and 3 bases, in that order; junction bases with no gene match: 9. The CDR3 protein is CASSPRPGTGGTDTQYF. In DNA, the CDR3 is TGTGCCAGCTCACCACGTCCGGGTACAGGGGGGACAGATACGCAGTATTTT.

The CDR3 region has the DNA TGTGCCTGGAGTACGCGCGGGGCCTACTATGGCTACACCTTC. The encoded protein is CAWSTRGAYYGYTF. The chain links TRBV30 to TRBJ1-2, with D possibly being TRBD1 (5 bases). V lost 2 bases to trimming and J lost 3 bases, with 13 bases between them. The CDR3 has 14 amino acids. The germline gives CDR1 GTSNPN, CDR2 SVGIG (reference sequence).

V and J are TRBV7-2 and TRBJ2-7, with 10 nucleotides matching TRBD1. CDR1 and CDR2 from the germline V gene are SGHTA and FQGNSA. J was trimmed by 6 bases and V by 3 bases; bases with no gene match: 8. CDR3 length: 15 amino acids. The CDR3 DNA sequence: TGTGCCAGCAGCTTGAACCGGGACAGGGGAGGCGAGCAGTACTTC. Translation gives CASSLNRDRGGEQYF. Full variable domain (missing parts from reference TRBV7-2 and TRBJ2-7): GAGVSQSPSNKVTEKGKDVELRCDPISGHTALYWYRQSLGQGLEFLIYFQGNSAPDKSGLPSDRFSAERTGGSVSTLTIQRTQQEDSAVYLCASSLNRDRGGEQYFGPGTRLTVT.

This chain joins TRBV25-1 and TRBJ2-7, with 7 bases that match TRBD1. CDR1 MGHDK and CDR2 SYGVNS come from the germline V gene. V lost 0 bases and J lost 9; bases outside the gene matches: 11. The CDR3 is 15 residues long. Here the CDR3 reads CASSEYGQGVSRQYF. The CDR3 region has the DNA TGTGCCAGCAGTGAATACGGGCAGGGGGTAAGTAGGCAGTACTTC.

This rearrangement joins TRBV29-1 to TRBJ1-1; D remains ambiguous. CDR1 is SQVTM and CDR2 is ANQGSEA in the germline V gene. This CDR3 comprises 12 residues. V was clipped by 7 bases and J by 1 base, with 10 bases between them. CDR3 sequence: CSAASGNTEAFF. In DNA form, the CDR3 reads TGCAGCGCCGCCTCAGGGAACACTGAAGCTTTCTTT.

The rearrangement joins TRBV5-4 to TRBJ1-2, with D maybe TRBD1 (5 bases). This CDR3 is 15 amino acids long. CDR1 and CDR2 (germline): SGHNT, YYREEE (reference sequence). With 3 bases removed from V and 4 bases from J, the gap between germline ends came to 16 bases. The CDR3 DNA reads TGTGCCAGCAGCTCCGCTCGTGGGGCCCTCTATGGCTACACCTTC. The encoded protein is CASSSARGALYGYTF.

The chain links TRBV4-2 to TRBJ2-3; 13 bases align to TRBD2. The CDR3 loop spans 18 amino acids. The trim removed 0 bases at V and 2 bases at J, leaving 5 bases unmatched. Germline V gene lookup returns CDR1 LGHNA and CDR2 YNFKEQ. CDR3 sequence (DNA): TGTGCCAGCAGCCAAGAGAGGACTAGCGGGGGAAACACAGATACGCAGTATTTT. Its translation is CASSQERTSGGNTDTQYF.

Notes on this clone: Sequence at one end of the junction differs from germline and may be a read error. J is TRBJ2-7 and V is TRBV11-2; 9 bases align to TRBD1. The length of the CDR3 is 14 residues. The germline V gene has CDR1 SGHAT and CDR2 FQNNGV. The CDR3 loop is CASSSTGGSSEQYF. As DNA, the CDR3 is TGTGCCAGCAGCTCCACAGGGGGCTCCTCCGAGCAGTACTTC.

In its sample, this clone was seen once. The gene calls are TRBV28 and TRBJ2-1; D is perhaps TRBD1 (6 bases). Germline loops: CDR1 MDHEN, CDR2 SYDVKM. Trimming pared 8 bases from V and 0 bases from J, leaving 11 bases between. The CDR3 consists of 14 residues. The CDR3 DNA follows: TGTGCCAGCGGGGACACGAGCTCCTACAATGAGCAGTTCTTC. It specifies CASGDTSSYNEQFF.

The chain uses TRBV28 and TRBJ2-7; 13 bases agree with TRBD2. Trimming at V came to 8 bases and at J to 5 bases, leaving 3 bases not matched to a gene. Germline assignment: CDR1 MDHEN and CDR2 SYDVKM. This CDR3 is built from 13 residues. The CDR3 DNA reads as TGTGCCAGCGGACTAGCGGGAGTGGACGAGCAGTACTTC. Translated: CASGLAGVDEQYF.

The chain links TRBV11-1 to TRBJ1-5; D may be TRBD1 (5 bases). Trimming removed 5 bases at V and 3 bases at J, with 8 bases between. The CDR3 loop spans 13 amino acids. The germline V gene encodes CDR1 SGHAT and CDR2 FQDESV (reference sequence). The CDR3: CASSGHPNQPQHF. CDR3 bases: TGTGCCAGCAGCGGACACCCCAATCAGCCCCAGCATTTT.

The V gene is TRBV9, the J gene TRBJ2-5; 7 bases match TRBD2. This CDR3 region has 15 residues. J gave up 4 bases and V 0 bases, and 6 bases lay outside the gene matches. Germline V gene lookup returns CDR1 SGDLS and CDR2 YYNGEE. In DNA, the CDR3 is TGTGCCAGCAGCGTAGCTCCTGGACTAGGAGAGACCCAGTACTTC. Its protein is CASSVAPGLGETQYF. The variable domain in full, completed from reference TRBV9 and TRBJ2-5, reads DSGVTQTPKHLITATGQRVTLRCSPRSGDLSVYWYQQSLDQGLQFLIQYYNGEERAKGNILERFSAQQFPDLHSELNLSSLELGDSALYFCASSVAPGLGETQYFGPGTRLLVL.

This clone appeared once. The chain has TRBV7-8 and TRBJ2-7; the match to TRBD2 covers 15 bases. Germline-derived CDR1 and CDR2 are SGHVS and FQNEAQ. CDR3 size: 18 residues. V was clipped by 4 bases and J by 0 bases; unmatched bases: 7. The CDR3 region is CASSSVGTSGRHSYEQYF. The DNA of the CDR3 is TGTGCCAGCAGCTCCGTTGGGACTAGCGGGAGGCACTCCTACGAGCAGTACTTC.

The J gene is TRBJ1-5, the V gene TRBV10-3; possibly TRBD1 for D (6 bases). From germline, CDR1 is ENHRY and CDR2 SYGVKD. The CDR3 has 13 amino acids. The V gene lost 10 bases and the J gene lost 4 bases, with 14 bases spanning the gap. DNA of the CDR3: TGTGCCACTTCGCAACAGGGAAATCAGCCCCAGCATTTT. It translates to CATSQQGNQPQHF.

The chain carries TRBV28 and TRBJ2-2; 9 nucleotides agree with TRBD2. The CDR3 loop spans 17 amino acids. The germline V gene has CDR1 MDHEN and CDR2 SYDVKM. Trimming removed 4 bases from V and 5 bases from J; junction bases left unmatched: 11. The CDR3 loop reads CASSSPWVAGVTGELFF. In nucleotides, the CDR3 is TGTGCCAGCAGTTCCCCGTGGGTAGCGGGAGTTACCGGGGAGCTGTTTTTT.

This chain joins TRBV7-9 and TRBJ1-2; 7 bases are shared with TRBD1. From germline, CDR1 is SEHNR and CDR2 FQNEAQ (reference sequence). CDR3 length equals 15 residues. V gave up 5 bases and J gave up 7 bases; unmatched junction bases: 13. The CDR3 here is CASSPVQGELIGYTF. The CDR3 DNA follows: TGTGCCAGCAGCCCTGTCCAGGGGGAATTGATTGGCTACACCTTC.